Listed here are 23 T cell receptor beta chains from one sample, sequenced in a study of early T cells in non-severe SARS-CoV-2 infection. TCRdb used MiXCR to reprocess the 5' RACE reads, holding one entry per CDR3 protein. The sample shows around 61,000 distinct CDR3 sequences, about 10% of them seen only once. The sequenced material came from whole blood. These receptors all come from an adult who was a healthcare worker with PCR-confirmed SARS-CoV-2 infection or an uninfected control (not recorded which).

There are many counts of this clonotype. V is TRBV12-5 and J is TRBJ1-4; possibly TRBD1 for D (6 bases). V gave up 4 bases and J gave up 8 bases, with 14 bases separating them. This CDR3 contains 14 residues. CDR1 and CDR2 from the germline V gene are LGHNT and FRNRAP. CDR3 coding DNA: TGTGCTAGTGGTTCCTCCGGGGGCGCGGAAAAACTGTTTTTT. Translation gives CASGSSGGAEKLFF. Drawing the rest from reference TRBV12-5 and TRBJ1-4, the complete variable domain is DARVTQTPRHKVTEMGQEVTMRCQPILGHNTVFWYRQTMMQGLELLAYFRNRAPLDDSGMPKDRFSAEMPDATLATLKIQPSEPRDSAVYFCASGSSGGAEKLFFGSGTQLSVL.

There are a few counts of this clonotype. The V gene is TRBV6-6, the J gene TRBJ2-3, with D hard to call. Germline loops: CDR1 MNHNY, CDR2 SVGAGI (reference sequence). CDR3 length equals 11 residues. The ends were cut back, 6 bases at V and 7 bases at J, with 8 bases in the middle. The CDR3 sequence is CASRESNTQYF. The CDR3 coding sequence is TGTGCCAGCAGGGAGAGTAATACGCAGTATTTT.

The gene calls are TRBV5-4 and TRBJ2-2, with TRBD2 matching over 11 bases. V lost 0 bases, J lost 5 bases, and 3 bases stayed unmatched. The CDR3 consists of 16 residues. Germline V lookup: CDR1 SGHNT, CDR2 YYREEE (reference sequence). The DNA for the CDR3 is TGTGCCAGCAGCTTGGGCCTAGCGGGAGGTACCGGGGAGCTGTTTTTT. This codes for CASSLGLAGGTGELFF. Combining the CDR3 with reference TRBV5-4 and TRBJ2-2 gives the whole variable domain ETGVTQSPTHLIKTRGQQVTLRCSSQSGHNTVSWYQQALGQGPQFIFQYYREEENGRGNFPPRFSGLQFPNYSSELNVNALELDDSALYLCASSLGLAGGTGELFFGEGSRLTVL.

This chain links TRBV7-8 with TRBJ1-1; 8 positions agree with TRBD1. The CDR3 spans 14 residues. Germline assignment: CDR1 SGHVS and CDR2 FQNEAQ. Losses at the gene ends were 2 bases for V and 7 bases for J; bases not matched to a gene: 6. The DNA of the CDR3 is TGTGCCAGCAGCTTAACAGGGGGAGAGGGTGAAGCTTTCTTT. Translated, it gives CASSLTGGEGEAFF.

This clonotype was counted only a few times. The chain combines TRBV20-1 with TRBJ2-7, with TRBD1 identical over 7 bases. The CDR3 is made up of 15 amino acids. V shed 5 bases and J 6 bases; nucleotides not matched to a gene: 16. Per germline, CDR1 DFQATT and CDR2 SNEGSKA (reference sequence). CDR3 coding DNA: TGCAGTGCTTATAGGGCGACAGGGTTAATGAGCGAGCAGTACTTC. It yields the protein CSAYRATGLMSEQYF.

The V gene is TRBV19, the J gene TRBJ2-7, with 8 bases lining up with TRBD2. Unmatched junction bases numbered 9, after V lost 6 bases and J lost 2 bases. Per the germline V gene, CDR1 is LNHDA and CDR2 is SQIVND (reference sequence). The CDR3 totals 15 residues. CDR3 amino acids: CASRLRLAPTYEQYF. The CDR3 bases are TGTGCCAGTAGGCTACGACTAGCGCCGACCTACGAGCAGTACTTC.

A few counts support this clonotype. The chain employs TRBV20-1 and TRBJ2-2; tentatively, D is TRBD1 (5 bases). V was clipped by 3 bases and J by 5 bases, with 10 bases between them. Germline V gene sequence: CDR1 DFQATT, CDR2 SNEGSKA (reference sequence). The CDR3 consists of 13 residues. For the CDR3, the DNA is TGCAGTGCTAGGCCTCCAGGGACCGGGGAGCTGTTTTTT. It is translated as CSARPPGTGELFF.

This clonotype was recorded many times. The J gene is TRBJ2-7, the V gene TRBV3-1, with D maybe TRBD2 (5 bases). The V gene lost 4 bases and the J gene lost 6 bases, with 22 bases spanning the gap. The germline gives CDR1 LGHDT, CDR2 YNNKEL (reference sequence). The CDR3 extends over 16 amino acids. The CDR3 loop reads CASSLESTRSTSEQYF. As DNA, the CDR3 is TGTGCCAGCAGCCTTGAATCAACTAGGTCAACGTCCGAGCAGTACTTC.

V usage is TRBV20-1 and J usage is TRBJ2-1, with 13 bases lining up with TRBD2. The trim removed 1 base at V and 10 bases at J, leaving 10 bases unmatched. The CDR3 contains 16 residues. From germline, CDR1 is DFQATT and CDR2 SNEGSKA (reference sequence). DNA for the CDR3: TGCAGTGCTAGAGTCTCCGGACTAGCGGGAGCTGGGGAGCAGTTCTTC. The encoded protein is CSARVSGLAGAGEQFF.

This clonotype was picked up a small number of times. The J gene is TRBJ2-1, the V gene TRBV7-8; D gene unclear. The CDR3 extends over 13 amino acids. The germline CDR1 and CDR2 sequences are SGHVS and FQNEAQ. The V end lost 4 bases, the J end lost 3 bases, and 7 bases lay between the germline ends. The CDR3 loop is CASSSPYYNEQFF. The CDR3 bases are TGTGCCAGCAGCTCGCCATACTACAATGAGCAGTTCTTC.

This sequence joins TRBV11-2 and TRBJ1-1; the D is unclear. Germline V lookup: CDR1 SGHAT, CDR2 FQNNGV. The CDR3 is made up of 12 amino acids. V dropped 5 bases and J dropped 3 bases, with 7 bases sitting between them. The CDR3 region is CASSLTDTEAFF. The CDR3 DNA reads as TGTGCCAGCAGCCTAACGGACACTGAAGCTTTCTTT.

The table lists this clonotype with a few counts. The CDR3: CASSLLEKETQYF. The CDR3 DNA reads TGCGCCAGCAGCTTGCTAGAGAAAGAGACCCAGTACTTC. J is TRBJ2-5 and V is TRBV5-1; D is unclear. The CDR3 loop spans 13 amino acids. Germline lookup yields CDR1 SGHRS and CDR2 YFSETQ. Trimming removed 1 base from V and 3 bases from J, with 7 bases in between.

In this sample, this clonotype turned up a few times. The chain recombines TRBV9 with TRBJ2-1; D remains ambiguous. The CDR3 extends over 15 amino acids. CDR1 SGDLS and CDR2 YYNGEE come from the germline V gene. Trimming shortened V by 0 bases and J by 4 bases, and 11 bases separated the two germline ends. The CDR3 DNA sequence: TGTGCCAGCAGCGTAGTTCAGGCGGAGTACAATGAGCAGTTCTTC. Amino acids: CASSVVQAEYNEQFF.

This clonotype was seen more than once but under ten times. The V and J genes are TRBV19 and TRBJ2-7; 10 bases fit TRBD2. V dropped 6 bases and J dropped 5; count of bases not matched to a gene: 7. The CDR3 consists of 14 residues. Germline V gene sequence: CDR1 LNHDA, CDR2 SQIVND (reference sequence). In DNA form, the CDR3 reads TGTGCCAGTAGGAGGGTAGCGGGAGGACACGAGCAGTACTTC. Translated, it gives CASRRVAGGHEQYF.

To note about this clonotype: This may come from a read error, since a much larger clone is one base off. The genes are TRBV5-4 and TRBJ2-3, with 12 bases identical to TRBD2. The CDR3 has 16 residues. V dropped 4 bases and J dropped 2; count of bases not matched to a gene: 5. Germline values: CDR1 SGHNT, CDR2 YYREEE (reference sequence). The CDR3 is CASSPGLAGPTDTQYF. Written as DNA, the CDR3 is TGTGCCAGCAGCCCCGGACTAGCGGGACCCACAGATACGCAGTATTTT.

This clonotype was detected ten times or more. The V call is TRBV6-5, the J call TRBJ1-1; D possibly corresponds to TRBD1 (6 bases). The germline V gene encodes CDR1 MNHEY and CDR2 SVGAGI. The CDR3 is made up of 13 amino acids. The ends were cut back, 2 bases at V and 5 bases at J, with 9 bases in the middle. CDR3 in amino acids: CASSYPGTTEAFF. The CDR3, as DNA: TGTGCCAGCAGTTACCCTGGGACAACTGAAGCTTTCTTT.

The rearrangement joins TRBV2 to TRBJ2-1; TRBD2 matches 12 bases. The CDR3 has 16 amino acids. The germline V gene has CDR1 SNHLY and CDR2 FYNNEI. V was clipped by 6 bases and J by 0 bases; unmatched bases: 3. This CDR3 is CASRATSGSSYNEQFF. In DNA, the CDR3 is TGTGCCAGCAGGGCGACTAGCGGGAGCTCCTACAATGAGCAGTTCTTC.

This clonotype was detected a few times. The gene calls are TRBV2 and TRBJ2-1, with D possibly being TRBD2 (5 bases). Deletions cut 0 bases from V and 9 bases from J, with 6 bases between. This CDR3 contains 12 residues. Germline V gives CDR1 SNHLY, CDR2 FYNNEI. CDR3 sequence: CASSEAGVEQFF. The CDR3 nucleotides are TGTGCCAGCAGTGAAGCGGGAGTTGAGCAGTTCTTC.

This clonotype was seen repeatedly, ten times or more. Written as DNA, the CDR3 is TGCAGCGTTACCGGGGCCAGCCAAGAGACCCAGTACTTC. Its protein product is CSVTGASQETQYF. V and J are TRBV29-1 and TRBJ2-5; D might be TRBD1 or TRBD2, each matching 5 bases. V lost 5 bases to trimming and J lost 1 base, with 11 bases between them. In germline, CDR1 is SQVTM, CDR2 ANQGSEA. The CDR3 runs to 13 residues.

The chain combines TRBV6-6 with TRBJ2-7, with 7 bases that match TRBD1. J lost 7 bases, V lost 8 bases, and 11 bases had no gene match. This CDR3 contains 13 residues. CDR1 and CDR2 (germline): MNHNY, SVGAGI (reference sequence). CDR3 amino acids: CASSRDSGGEQYF. CDR3 DNA: TGTGCCAGCTCCAGGGACAGCGGCGGGGAGCAGTACTTC.

As to this clonotype: A read error is possible here, since a much larger clone lies one base away. The chain couples TRBV5-1 to TRBJ2-7; maybe TRBD2 (6 bases). Germline values: CDR1 SGHRS, CDR2 YFSETQ. The CDR3 is 13 residues long. Trimming cost V 3 bases and J 2 bases, with 9 bases left between them. CDR3 DNA: TGCGCCAGCAGCTCGCGGGATGCCTACGAGCAGTACTTC. Amino acid sequence: CASSSRDAYEQYF.

Only a few counts were recorded for this clonotype. The rearrangement links TRBV29-1 to TRBJ2-5; the D is unclear. Looked up from germline, CDR1 is SQVTM and CDR2 is ANQGSEA. V shed 3 bases and J shed 5 bases, with 13 bases lying between them. The CDR3 has 13 residues. The CDR3 DNA is TGCAGCGTTGAGGCTGGGCAGCGCGAGACCCAGTACTTC. Translated, it gives CSVEAGQRETQYF.

In its sample, this clonotype was seen a few times. The rearrangement uses TRBV11-2 and TRBJ1-2; D is perhaps TRBD1 (5 bases). The V gene's germline CDR1 is SGHAT and CDR2 FQNNGV. V lost 4 bases and J 6 bases, leaving 21 bases between the germline ends. The CDR3 extends over 16 amino acids. CDR3 region: CASSSGVRYMTDGYTF. The CDR3 DNA is TGTGCCAGCAGCTCCGGCGTACGGTATATGACAGATGGCTACACCTTC.